The present TCR beta chain was sequenced within a study of OX40 agonist ivuxolimab in advanced cancers. For the study in its entirety: Ivuxolimab, which targeted the costimulatory receptor OX40 (CD134), was an agonistic, fully human IgG2 monoclonal antibody. Among the approximately 54 dose-escalation patients, some 20 had hepatocellular carcinoma, roughly 15 melanoma, 9 renal cell carcinoma and 9 head and neck cancer. Partial responses were achieved by three dose-escalation patients, of whom one had hepatocellular carcinoma and two had cutaneous melanoma. The purpose of peripheral TCRbeta sequencing was to test whether ivuxolimab changed TCR sequence diversity and led to clonal T-cell expansion. Patients were allowed to have had prior anti-PD-1, anti-PD-L1 or anti-CTLA-4 therapy, and about 40% of the dose-escalation patients had been treated with checkpoint inhibitors. Intravenous ivuxolimab was administered to patients every 2 weeks at six dose levels: 0.01, 0.1, 0.3, 1.5, 3 and 10 mg/kg. In the dose-escalation cohort, 65% to 85% of patients were male, and the mean age was roughly 60 years with a range of about 20 to 80. The paper covers the monotherapy dose-escalation part of the phase I ivuxolimab trial, which included N = 52 patients. The research as a whole found: Low levels of normalized T-cell clonal expansion were also seen in some nonresponding patients. Partial responders in the 0.1-3.0 mg/kg groups had among the lowest normalized peripheral clonal expansion, especially among CD8+ T cells. On average, CD8+ T cells showed more expanded clones than CD4+ T cells after ivuxolimab. Which antigens the clonally expanded peripheral T cells were specific for was not determined. At doses from 0.1 to 3.0 mg/kg, clonal expansion was seen in both CD4+ and CD8+ blood T cells between baseline and week 6.

For sequencing of the TCRbeta CDR3 region, genomic DNA was extracted from the sorted cells. The immunoSEQ Assay was used to sequence the TCRbeta CDR3 regions. TCRdb obtained this table from immuneACCESS and retained in-frame rearrangements with V and J assigned. These tables miss some clones; where compared with another copy, unresolved V genes account for less than half of the shortfall, and the remainder is unexplained. The sample data list about 15,000 clones, and roughly 92% of these were observed just once. Roughly 23% of the sample is held by the ten biggest clonotypes. The trial excluded patients who had a history of autoimmune disease or who were on systemic immunosuppression. Peripheral blood for TCR sequencing was drawn from every dose cohort at baseline, at cycle 4 day 1 and at cycle 7 day 1. The samples were taken from a phase I, first-in-human, multicenter, open-label dose-escalation trial of ivuxolimab. Adults with locally advanced or metastatic melanoma, renal cell carcinoma, hepatocellular carcinoma or head and neck squamous cell carcinoma were enrolled in the trial. Before TCR sequencing, CD4+ T cells and CD8+ T cells from peripheral blood were sorted into separate populations.

The cysteine opens and the phenylalanine closes a CDR3 of 13 amino acids. Kept here is only the CDR3 DNA, which spans 39 bases and is read in frame from base 1. The germline V gene specifies SGHVS as CDR1 and FNYEAQ as CDR2. V loses 1 base of germline sequence and J loses 1 base, and the interval between the two ends is 1 base. A word on this clone: The antigen it binds to is not known. Base qualities are not provided; no much larger clone lies one nucleotide away.

The sample in question was CD4+ or CD8+ T cells sorted from blood, obtained in a trial of the OX40 agonist ivuxolimab. This TCR was recovered from an adult with an advanced solid tumor such as melanoma, head and neck, liver or kidney cancer. This chain is built from TRBV7-6 and TRBJ2-2; the D segment cannot be called with confidence. The DNA is as follows: TGTGCCAGCAGCTTAGGGAACACCGGGGAGCTGTTTTTT. Its amino acids are CASSLGNTGELFF.